This T cell receptor (beta chain) comes out of a study of regulatory T cells in long-lasting Graves disease. Researchers made TCR beta libraries by using iRepertoire HTBI primers and running Arm-PCR on CDR3 regions. TCRdb processed the multiplex PCR reads anew with MiXCR; each CDR3 protein has one entry. This table has a few hundred thousand distinct CDR3 sequences, roughly 21% appearing once. The J segment lost 5 bases and the V segment lost 2 bases, leaving 7 bases of the junction unmatched. This CDR3 comprises 16 residues. The V gene's germline CDR1 is SGHTA and CDR2 FQGTGA. The time point is: persistent/refractory GD, antithyroid drugs over 5 years with positive TRAb. Making the TCR library involved RNA that had been extracted from PBMCs. Graves' disease diagnosis was established per American Thyroid Association guidelines. Findings and caveats of the study: Patients with persistent disease shared 2,900 or so public clonotypes, outpacing the roughly 870 shared by new patients. Persistent disease showed a preference for TRBV28, TRBJ1-2 and TRBJ2-5.

In its sample, this clonotype was seen once. Its antigen is as yet unknown. This clonotype originated in a female donor with Graves disease. This sample comprised peripheral blood mononuclear cells (PBMCs), obtained when the disease was refractory, from a patient treated with antithyroid drugs. This chain uses TRBV7-3 with TRBJ2-1; 9 bases line up with TRBD2. The CDR3 nucleotides are TGTGCCAGCAGCTTAGGCAGGCGGGAGGGCCACAATGAGCAGTTCTTC. Translation gives CASSLGRREGHNEQFF.